Presented here are 22 T cell receptor beta chains from one specimen sequenced in a study of blood T cell repertoires in COVID-19. TCRdb's table, derived via immunoSEQ multiplex PCR, lists solely in-frame clones and lacks some. This sample carries 200,000 or so clones, 70% to 85% of them seen once, and the ten largest clones take 1.3%. Input material: PBMCs or T cells enriched from blood (not recorded which). These receptor sequences come from a middle-aged woman with acute COVID-19.

The gene calls are TRBV19 and TRBJ1-6, with D unclear. In germline, CDR1 is LNHDA, CDR2 SQIVND (reference sequence). This CDR3 is built from 16 residues. Trimming took off 3 bases at V and 7 bases at J, with 16 bases between the two ends. The CDR3 nucleotides read TGTGCCAGTAGTATTCGGGTGGAACGCGAAAATTCACCCCTCCACTTT. Its translation is CASSIRVERENSPLHF.

A single count supports this clone. The chain employs TRBV3-1 (or the pseudogene TRBV3-2) and TRBJ2-3; D not resolved. The length of the CDR3 is 14 residues. Per the germline V gene, CDR1 is LGHDT and CDR2 is YNNKEL (reference sequence). V was clipped by 8 bases and J by 3 bases, with 15 bases between them. The CDR3 DNA follows: TGTGCCAGCCGGTACGGGTCGAGGACAGATACGCAGTATTTT. Its translation is CASRYGSRTDTQYF.

The gene calls are TRBV29-1 and TRBJ1-2, with 8 bases lining up with TRBD1. The V gene end was trimmed by 4 bases and the J gene end by 8 bases; junction bases not matched to a gene: 6. This CDR3 has 12 residues. The germline CDR1 and CDR2 sequences are SQVTM and ANQGSEA. CDR3 loop: CSVGQGREGYTF. CDR3 nucleotides: TGCAGCGTTGGACAGGGGCGGGAGGGCTACACCTTC. The whole variable domain, remainder taken from reference TRBV29-1 and TRBJ1-2, is SAVISQKPSRDICQRGTSLTIQCQVDSQVTMMFWYRQQPGQSLTLIATANQGSEATYESGFVIDKFPISRPNLTFSTLTVSNMSPEDSSIYLCSVGQGREGYTFGSGTRLTVV.

This clone has only one observation. The J gene is TRBJ2-7, the V gene TRBV27, with 7 nucleotides matching TRBD1. Trimming cost V 2 bases and J 7 bases; bases outside gene matches: 8. CDR3 length: 14 residues. CDR1 is MNHEY, CDR2 SMNVEV, per germline (reference sequence). The CDR3 sequence is CASSLQGVKGEQYF. The CDR3 bases are TGTGCCAGCAGTTTACAGGGGGTAAAAGGGGAGCAGTACTTC.

The CDR3 DNA is TGTGCCAGCAGTGAAGGTCTTTTAGGGACAGGGGACTACGAGCAGTACTTC. It yields the protein CASSEGLLGTGDYEQYF. This rearrangement joins TRBV2 to TRBJ2-7; 10 bases agree with TRBD1. The trim removed 1 base at V and 3 bases at J, leaving 9 bases unmatched. The CDR3 has 17 amino acids. Per germline, CDR1 SNHLY and CDR2 FYNNEI.

The chain recombines TRBV30 with TRBJ1-1; possibly TRBD1 for D (5 bases). The germline V and J ends were trimmed by 3 bases and 5 bases, with 13 bases remaining between them. Germline-derived CDR1 and CDR2 are GTSNPN and SVGIG (reference sequence). The CDR3 extends over 13 amino acids. The CDR3, as DNA: TGTGCCTGGAGCGACAGTGGAGGGACTGAAGCTTTCTTT. It encodes CAWSDSGGTEAFF.

CDR3 sequence: CAWRKRLAGIANTGELFF. CDR3 bases: TGTGCCTGGAGAAAGAGACTAGCGGGGATCGCGAACACCGGGGAGCTGTTTTTT. The chain couples TRBV30 to TRBJ2-2; TRBD2 aligns across 11 bases. V was pared by 3 bases and J by 0 bases, with 9 bases of the junction left unmatched. The CDR3 totals 18 residues. Per germline, CDR1 GTSNPN and CDR2 SVGIG (reference sequence). Variable domain in full (rest from reference TRBV30 and TRBJ2-2): SQTIHQWPATLVQPVGSPLSLECTVEGTSNPNLYWYRQAAGRGLQLLFYSVGIGQISSEVPQNLSASRPQDRQFILSSKKLLLSDSGFYLCAWRKRLAGIANTGELFFGEGSRLTVL.

The chain has TRBV7-2 and TRBJ2-5; 10 bases are shared with TRBD2. The V gene end was trimmed by 1 base and the J gene end by 4 bases; junction bases not matched to a gene: 3. CDR3 length: 15 residues. The germline CDR1 and CDR2 sequences are SGHTA and FQGNSA. The CDR3 here is CASSLEGLATETQYF. CDR3 bases: TGTGCCAGCAGCTTAGAGGGACTAGCGACAGAGACCCAGTACTTC.

The V gene is TRBV7-3, the J gene TRBJ2-5; 10 positions agree with TRBD1. CDR3 length: 15 amino acids. Germline V gene lookup returns CDR1 SGHTA and CDR2 FQGTGA. The ends lost 2 bases at V and 5 bases at J; junction bases unmatched: 5. The CDR3 loop reads CASSLGTGEAETQYF. The DNA of the CDR3 is TGTGCCAGCAGCTTAGGGACAGGGGAAGCGGAGACCCAGTACTTC.

The chain is built from TRBV5-1 and TRBJ2-7, with 8 bases matching TRBD1. This CDR3 contains 15 residues. The J segment lost 7 bases and the V segment lost 0 bases, leaving 9 bases of the junction unmatched. CDR1 SGHRS and CDR2 YFSETQ come from the germline V gene. The CDR3, as DNA: TGCGCCAGCAGCTTGGTTTGGGCAGGGGGCAGGGAGCAGTACTTC. Translation: CASSLVWAGGREQYF.

V is TRBV5-1 and J is TRBJ2-1; D not certain. Germline V lookup: CDR1 SGHRS, CDR2 YFSETQ. V lost 0 bases and J 3 bases, leaving 10 bases between the germline ends. This CDR3 region has 15 residues. In DNA, the CDR3 is TGCGCCAGCAGCTTGGATGGCGGCTTCTACAATGAGCAGTTCTTC. This gives the protein CASSLDGGFYNEQFF.

V usage is TRBV6-2 or TRBV6-3 and J usage is TRBJ2-1; TRBD1 matches at 9 bases. Germline-derived CDR1 and CDR2 are MNHEY and SVGEGT. The CDR3 contains 16 residues. V trimming: 6 bases; J trimming: 8 bases; junction bases outside the gene matches: 14. The CDR3 loop is CASSPNTDRGADEQFF. CDR3 sequence (DNA): TGTGCCAGCAGCCCGAATACCGACAGGGGGGCCGATGAGCAGTTCTTC.

V and J are TRBV7-8 and TRBJ2-5, with TRBD1 matching over 8 bases. Germline values: CDR1 SGHVS, CDR2 FQNEAQ. Trimming removed 0 bases from V and 5 bases from J; junction bases left unmatched: 2. The CDR3 is 14 amino acids. The CDR3 coding sequence is TGTGCCAGCAGCTTAGCTGGACAGGGTGAGACCCAGTACTTC. Translated: CASSLAGQGETQYF.

In DNA form, the CDR3 reads TGTGCCAGCACCCCAGGGACTAGCGCCACAGATACGCAGTATTTT. As protein: CASTPGTSATDTQYF. V and J are TRBV2 and TRBJ2-3, with 10 bases identical to TRBD2. Germline V gene sequence: CDR1 SNHLY, CDR2 FYNNEI. The CDR3 extends over 15 amino acids. Trimming cost V 7 bases and J 2 bases; bases outside gene matches: 6.

This chain connects TRBV5-4 to TRBJ2-2, with TRBD2 as a possible D gene (6 bases). This CDR3 has 15 amino acids. V was trimmed by 1 base and J by 4 bases, leaving 11 bases between them. Germline CDR1 is SGHNT and CDR2 is YYREEE (reference sequence). The chain's CDR3 is CASSLMTGSTGELFF. For the CDR3, the DNA is TGTGCCAGCAGCTTGATGACCGGGAGCACCGGGGAGCTGTTTTTT. Drawing the rest from reference TRBV5-4 and TRBJ2-2, the complete variable domain is ETGVTQSPTHLIKTRGQQVTLRCSSQSGHNTVSWYQQALGQGPQFIFQYYREEENGRGNFPPRFSGLQFPNYSSELNVNALELDDSALYLCASSLMTGSTGELFFGEGSRLTVL.

The V gene is TRBV7-3, the J gene TRBJ2-7; TRBD2 matches at 10 bases. This CDR3 spans 14 amino acids. Germline V CDR1 and CDR2: SGHTA, FQGTGA. V was pared by 3 bases and J by 3 bases, with 2 bases of the junction left unmatched. CDR3 bases: TGTGCCAGCAGCTTGTCTAGCGGGAGCTACGAGCAGTACTTC. It yields the protein CASSLSSGSYEQYF.

Many counts were recorded for this clone. This sequence joins TRBV5-8 and TRBJ1-4; D is unclear. The CDR3 extends over 15 amino acids. With 3 bases removed from V and 8 bases from J, the gap between germline ends came to 17 bases. Looked up from germline, CDR1 is SGHTS and CDR2 is YDEGEE. The CDR3 DNA reads TGTGCCAGCAGCTCGGGAGCGGCGGGCCAGGAAAAACTGTTTTTT. Translation gives CASSSGAAGQEKLFF.

The rearrangement links TRBV19 to TRBJ1-2, with D possibly matching TRBD1 (5 bases). The length of the CDR3 is 15 residues. Germline V CDR1 and CDR2: LNHDA, SQIVND (reference sequence). The germline V and J ends were trimmed by 4 bases and 8 bases, with 20 bases remaining between them. The CDR3 DNA sequence: TGTGCCAGTAGTAACGCGCAGGGCAGACGAACGGGCTACACCTTC. Its protein is CASSNAQGRRTGYTF. Based on the CDR3 plus reference TRBV19 and TRBJ1-2, the full variable domain is DGGITQSPKYLFRKEGQNVTLSCEQNLNHDAMYWYRQDPGQGLRLIYYSQIVNDFQKGDIAEGYSVSREKKESFPLTVTSAQKNPTAFYLCASSNAQGRRTGYTFGSGTRLTVV.

This clone came up many times. This chain joins TRBV14 and TRBJ2-6; D remains unclear. The CDR3 is made up of 14 amino acids. Trimming left V 4 bases short and J 3 bases short, with 7 bases between. Germline V gives CDR1 SGHDN, CDR2 FVKESK. CDR3 DNA: TGTGCCAGCAGCCCCCTCGGTGGGGCCAACGTCCTGACTTTC. It is translated as CASSPLGGANVLTF.

The genes are TRBV7-2 and TRBJ1-2; 7 nucleotides line up with TRBD1. The J segment lost 3 bases and the V segment lost 1 base, leaving 5 bases of the junction unmatched. Germline V gene sequence: CDR1 SGHTA, CDR2 FQGNSA. The CDR3 contains 15 residues. The CDR3 nucleotides are TGTGCCAGCAGCTTAGGATCAACAGGGGACTATGGCTACACCTTC. Its translation: CASSLGSTGDYGYTF.

The V call is TRBV4-2, the J call TRBJ2-1; TRBD2 agrees at 8 bases. This CDR3 is built from 15 residues. Germline V CDR1 and CDR2: LGHNA, YNFKEQ. The V segment lost 8 bases and the J segment 4 bases; nucleotides outside the gene matches: 10. The CDR3 coding sequence is TGTGCCAGCGGGGCAGGGAGCGGGGGTTACAATGAGCAGTTCTTC. This encodes CASGAGSGGYNEQFF.

J is TRBJ1-1 and V is TRBV29-1; a possible D gene is TRBD1 (5 bases). Germline lookup yields CDR1 SQVTM and CDR2 ANQGSEA. V lost 4 bases and J lost 3, with 9 bases in between. The CDR3 is made up of 12 amino acids. CDR3 sequence: CSVGGPDTEAFF. CDR3 nucleotides: TGCAGCGTTGGGGGCCCCGACACTGAAGCTTTCTTT.